Shown below are 30 T cell receptor beta chains from a single sample sequenced in a study of cytomegalovirus exposure and HLA in healthy donors. Researchers ran the PCR with 60 Vbeta and 13 Jbeta primers. Only in-frame clones appear in the TCRdb table, and some are missing; sequencing was by immunoSEQ multiplex PCR. The table lists 150,000 to 200,000 clones, around 78% of them singletons. Sequencing was performed on PBMCs. The receptors here all came from a woman in her fifties or sixties in good health and CMV-seropositive.

This sequence joins TRBV30 and TRBJ1-1, with 7 bases matching TRBD1. J lost 10 bases, V lost 3 bases, and 11 bases had no gene match. This CDR3 spans 13 amino acids. Germline V lookup: CDR1 GTSNPN, CDR2 SVGIG (reference sequence). The CDR3 DNA follows: TGTGCCTGGAGCGGGGGACAGAACCGAGGAGCTTTCTTT. Protein product: CAWSGGQNRGAFF. The whole variable domain, filled in from reference TRBV30 and TRBJ1-1, reads SQTIHQWPATLVQPVGSPLSLECTVEGTSNPNLYWYRQAAGRGLQLLFYSVGIGQISSEVPQNLSASRPQDRQFILSSKKLLLSDSGFYLCAWSGGQNRGAFFGQGTRLTVV.

This chain uses TRBV4-3 with TRBJ2-6; 8 nucleotides line up with TRBD2. Trimming cost V 2 bases and J 7 bases; bases outside gene matches: 10. Germline V gives CDR1 LGHNA, CDR2 YSLEER. The CDR3 spans 17 residues. The CDR3 nucleotides are TGCGCCAGCAGCCAAAACCCGCCGGGGGGGATCGCCAACGTCCTGACTTTC. As protein: CASSQNPPGGIANVLTF.

This chain links TRBV29-1 with TRBJ2-7, with 8 bases identical to TRBD2. The CDR3 has 13 residues. Germline CDR1 reads SQVTM; CDR2 reads ANQGSEA. Trimming removed 5 bases from V and 7 bases from J; junction bases left unmatched: 10. The CDR3 nucleotides read TGCAGCGTTTTAGCGGGGCCTGGTGGAGAGCAGTACTTC. The encoded protein is CSVLAGPGGEQYF.

The rearrangement uses TRBV27 and TRBJ2-1; tentatively, D is TRBD2 (6 bases). The V gene's germline CDR1 is MNHEY and CDR2 SMNVEV (reference sequence). V was shortened by 6 bases and J by 4 bases, with 22 bases between the two germline ends. The length of the CDR3 is 17 residues. CDR3 nucleotides: TGTGCCAGCAGCGATTCATTAGGGACTGCACCATACAATGAGCAGTTCTTC. Residues: CASSDSLGTAPYNEQFF.

The rearrangement links TRBV4-3 to TRBJ1-1; D uncertain. This CDR3 has 14 amino acids. V lost 0 bases to trimming and J lost 6 bases, with 11 bases between them. CDR1 and CDR2 from the germline V gene are LGHNA and YSLEER. CDR3 DNA sequence: TGCGCCAGCAGCCAAGATTACGAACACCCTGAAGCTTTCTTT. This gives the protein CASSQDYEHPEAFF.

The chain has TRBV7-9 and TRBJ2-3; 8 bases agree with TRBD2. Unmatched junction bases numbered 6, after V lost 0 bases and J lost 4 bases. Germline V gives CDR1 SEHNR, CDR2 FQNEAQ (reference sequence). The CDR3 loop spans 16 amino acids. The DNA of the CDR3 is TGTGCCAGCAGCTTAGCGCGGGGGGCTGGGGCAGATACGCAGTATTTT. Protein sequence: CASSLARGAGADTQYF.

The chain combines TRBV18 with TRBJ1-2; weak D call: TRBD1 (5 bases). Germline V gene lookup returns CDR1 KGHSH and CDR2 LQKENI. This CDR3 is built from 15 residues. Trimming took off 3 bases at V and 0 bases at J, with 11 bases between the two ends. CDR3 DNA: TGTGCCAGCTCACCCCCGGGGGGTCCTAACTATGGCTACACCTTC. Residues: CASSPPGGPNYGYTF.

The V gene is TRBV7-2, the J gene TRBJ1-3; perhaps TRBD1 as D (5 bases). Trimming removed 6 bases at V and 9 bases at J, with 12 bases between. The CDR3 is made up of 12 amino acids. CDR1 is SGHTA, CDR2 FQGNSA, per germline. This CDR3 reads CASSFQGSTIYF. The CDR3 region has the DNA TGTGCCAGCAGTTTTCAGGGTAGCACCATATATTTT. Together with reference TRBV7-2 and TRBJ1-3, the CDR3 gives the full variable domain: GAGVSQSPSNKVTEKGKDVELRCDPISGHTALYWYRQSLGQGLEFLIYFQGNSAPDKSGLPSDRFSAERTGGSVSTLTIQRTQQEDSAVYLCASSFQGSTIYFGEGSWLTVV.

In DNA form, the CDR3 reads TGTGCCAGTAGTATAGAGGCACCCCGGCGCGGAGGCAATCAGCCCCAGCATTTT. Residues: CASSIEAPRRGGNQPQHF. This chain uses TRBV19 with TRBJ1-5; no clear D. CDR3 length: 18 amino acids. Looked up from germline, CDR1 is LNHDA and CDR2 is SQIVND (reference sequence). Trimming removed 0 bases at V and 2 bases at J, with 17 bases between.

This clone was observed once. The chain uses TRBV6-6 and TRBJ1-1; D is unclear. The CDR3 length is 15 residues. V was pared by 6 bases and J by 4 bases, with 18 bases between. From germline, CDR1 is MNHNY and CDR2 SVGAGI (reference sequence). The DNA for the CDR3 is TGTGCCAGCAGCCAAGGCGGGCGGTTGGGCACTGAAGCTTTCTTT. Translating gives CASSQGGRLGTEAFF.

V is TRBV5-6 and J is TRBJ2-7; TRBD2 might be the D (6 bases). The CDR3 spans 15 residues. The germline gives CDR1 SGHDT, CDR2 YYEEEE. V was shortened by 4 bases and J by 4 bases, with 18 bases between the two germline ends. The CDR3 loop reads CASSPTRDDPYEQYF. CDR3 sequence (DNA): TGTGCCAGCAGCCCGACTAGGGACGATCCTTACGAGCAGTACTTC. Variable domain in full (rest from reference TRBV5-6 and TRBJ2-7): DAGVTQSPTHLIKTRGQQVTLRCSPKSGHDTVSWYQQALGQGPQFIFQYYEEEERQRGNFPDRFSGHQFPNYSSELNVNALLLGDSALYLCASSPTRDDPYEQYFGPGTRLTVT.

This sequence joins TRBV4-3 and TRBJ2-1, with 14 bases that match TRBD2. V was pared by 4 bases and J by 2 bases, with 7 bases of the junction left unmatched. The germline V gene encodes CDR1 LGHNA and CDR2 YSLEER. The CDR3 has 18 residues. CDR3 bases: TGCGCCAGCAGCCCCATACGGACTAGCGGGAGGCCCTACAATGAGCAGTTCTTC. As protein: CASSPIRTSGRPYNEQFF.

The CDR3 spells CSVAWTGGPYEQYF. The CDR3 DNA follows: TGCAGCGTAGCCTGGACAGGGGGCCCCTACGAGCAGTACTTC. The V and J genes are TRBV29-1 and TRBJ2-7; the match to TRBD1 covers 11 bases. The CDR3 is made up of 14 amino acids. J was trimmed by 2 bases and V by 6 bases; bases with no gene match: 6. The V gene's germline CDR1 is SQVTM and CDR2 ANQGSEA.

The chain couples TRBV10-3 to TRBJ2-2; weak D call: TRBD1 (6 bases). The CDR3 is made up of 14 amino acids. The germline V and J ends were trimmed by 4 bases and 1 base, with 7 bases remaining between them. The germline V gene encodes CDR1 ENHRY and CDR2 SYGVKD. DNA for the CDR3: TGTGCCATCAGTGGACAGGTGAACACCGGGGAGCTGTTTTTT. Encoded protein: CAISGQVNTGELFF.

The chain employs TRBV4-1 and TRBJ2-1; D perhaps matches TRBD2 (5 bases). Deletions cut 2 bases from V and 4 bases from J, with 15 bases between. The germline CDR1 and CDR2 sequences are MGHRA and YSYEKL. The CDR3 spans 16 residues. The CDR3 here is CASSQQDLVSYNEQFF. The DNA of the CDR3 is TGCGCCAGCAGCCAACAGGACTTAGTCAGTTACAATGAGCAGTTCTTC.

The CDR3 loop reads CASSLGLANEQYF. The DNA of the CDR3 is TGCGCCAGCAGCTTGGGGCTAGCTAACGAGCAGTACTTC. The V gene is TRBV5-1, the J gene TRBJ2-7; a weak D match, TRBD2 (5 bases). Looked up from germline, CDR1 is SGHRS and CDR2 is YFSETQ. The CDR3 loop spans 13 amino acids. Trimming shortened V by 0 bases and J by 5 bases, and 9 bases separated the two germline ends.

The chain has TRBV30 and TRBJ1-5; perhaps TRBD1 as D (5 bases). The CDR3 has 15 residues. The V end lost 3 bases, the J end lost 4 bases, and 16 bases lay between the germline ends. Per germline, CDR1 GTSNPN and CDR2 SVGIG (reference sequence). The CDR3 is CAWRGLGTANQPQHF. The CDR3 nucleotides read TGTGCCTGGAGGGGGCTTGGGACTGCAAATCAGCCCCAGCATTTT. The whole variable domain, filled in from reference TRBV30 and TRBJ1-5, reads SQTIHQWPATLVQPVGSPLSLECTVEGTSNPNLYWYRQAAGRGLQLLFYSVGIGQISSEVPQNLSASRPQDRQFILSSKKLLLSDSGFYLCAWRGLGTANQPQHFGDGTRLSIL.

This chain uses TRBV15 with TRBJ1-2; D ambiguous. Trimming removed 3 bases at V and 7 bases at J, with 12 bases between. The CDR3 extends over 13 amino acids. CDR1 and CDR2 from the germline V gene are LNHNV and YYDKDF (reference sequence). In DNA form, the CDR3 reads TGTGCCACCAGCAGTGACGGGCGGGCTGGCTACACCTTC. Translation: CATSSDGRAGYTF.

The rearrangement joins TRBV11-2 to TRBJ2-7; 14 nucleotides line up with TRBD2. The junction had 6 bases not matched to a gene; V was cut back by 5 bases and J by 0 bases. The CDR3 contains 17 residues. Germline V lookup: CDR1 SGHAT, CDR2 FQNNGV. This chain's CDR3 is CASSPRTSGGLSYEQYF. As DNA, the CDR3 is TGTGCCAGCAGCCCACGGACTAGCGGGGGGCTCTCCTACGAGCAGTACTTC.

The chain links TRBV9 to TRBJ2-7; the match to TRBD1 covers 7 bases. There are 15 residues in the CDR3. Germline-derived CDR1 and CDR2 are SGDLS and YYNGEE. Germline trimming cut 0 bases from V and 1 base from J; bases unmatched to any gene: 4. The CDR3 region is CASSVEGQPSYEQYF. The CDR3 coding sequence is TGTGCCAGCAGCGTAGAGGGACAGCCGTCCTACGAGCAGTACTTC.

J is TRBJ1-4 and V is TRBV7-9; 8 nucleotides align to TRBD1. This CDR3 contains 15 residues. The V and J ends lost 4 bases and 3 bases, in that order; junction bases with no gene match: 4. Germline values: CDR1 SEHNR, CDR2 FQNEAQ (reference sequence). CDR3 in DNA: TGTGCCAGCAGCTCCGACAGGGGATCTAATGAAAAACTGTTTTTT. The encoded protein is CASSSDRGSNEKLFF.

This rearrangement joins TRBV9 to TRBJ2-1; a possible D gene is TRBD1 (7 bases). The ends were cut back, 0 bases at V and 8 bases at J, with 21 bases in the middle. This CDR3 has 17 amino acids. CDR1 and CDR2 (germline): SGDLS, YYNGEE. CDR3 bases: TGTGCCAGCAGCGTAGATGTGTTGGACCCCAGGGGGGATGAGCAGTTCTTC. Its protein product is CASSVDVLDPRGDEQFF.

V and J are TRBV7-3 and TRBJ2-1; D perhaps matches TRBD1 (5 bases). CDR3 length equals 14 residues. CDR1 is SGHTA and CDR2 is FQGTGA in the germline V gene. With 9 bases removed from V and 3 bases from J, the gap between germline ends came to 15 bases. CDR3 loop: CASKPTEFYNEQFF. The CDR3 nucleotides are TGTGCCAGTAAACCGACAGAGTTCTACAATGAGCAGTTCTTC.

The gene calls are TRBV11-1 and TRBJ2-5, with 9 bases matching TRBD1. J was trimmed by 4 bases and V by 2 bases; bases with no gene match: 2. The CDR3 is 14 amino acids. The germline CDR1 and CDR2 sequences are SGHAT and FQDESV (reference sequence). The CDR3 loop is CASSLSGQGETQYF. CDR3 DNA: TGTGCCAGCAGCTTATCGGGACAGGGAGAGACCCAGTACTTC.

This rearrangement joins TRBV6-6 to TRBJ2-2; 11 bases match TRBD2. The length of the CDR3 is 16 residues. Germline V lookup: CDR1 MNHNY, CDR2 SVGAGI (reference sequence). The J segment lost 6 bases and the V segment lost 6 bases, leaving 9 bases of the junction unmatched. CDR3 loop: CASSLPTSGEAGELFF. DNA of the CDR3: TGTGCCAGCAGCCTACCGACTAGCGGGGAAGCCGGGGAGCTGTTTTTT.

The chain carries TRBV5-1 and TRBJ1-1, with TRBD1 identical over 9 bases. V was pared by 0 bases and J by 5 bases, with 8 bases of the junction left unmatched. The CDR3 runs 16 residues. Germline V gene sequence: CDR1 SGHRS, CDR2 YFSETQ. The CDR3 DNA sequence: TGCGCCAGCAGCTTGGCCTACAGGGGGCAAGGGACTGAAGCTTTCTTT. Its protein is CASSLAYRGQGTEAFF.

The CDR3 DNA follows: TGTGCCAGCATTTGGGCGGCAGGGGGTTTCAATCAGCCCCAGCATTTT. Protein sequence: CASIWAAGGFNQPQHF. The J gene is TRBJ1-5, the V gene TRBV28; 7 nucleotides align to TRBD1. This CDR3 has 16 residues. Germline loops: CDR1 MDHEN, CDR2 SYDVKM. V shed 7 bases, J shed 3 bases, and the junction held 12 bases outside the gene matches.

This clone came up a few times. The CDR3 bases are TGTGCCAGCAGTTTATATGGGGCGGGATTCGAAGAGGATCAGTACTTC. Translation: CASSLYGAGFEEDQYF. J is TRBJ2-4 and V is TRBV27; D perhaps matches TRBD2 (6 bases). CDR1 is MNHEY and CDR2 is SMNVEV in the germline V gene (reference sequence). This CDR3 region has 16 residues. The germline V and J ends were trimmed by 1 base and 12 bases, with 22 bases remaining between them.

J is TRBJ2-7 and V is TRBV28; 12 bases match TRBD2. CDR1 is MDHEN and CDR2 is SYDVKM in the germline V gene. The CDR3 consists of 15 residues. Trimming took 7 bases from V and 0 from J; bases not matched to a gene: 4. The CDR3 region is CASKRTSGTSYEQYF. CDR3 DNA: TGTGCCAGCAAACGGACTAGCGGGACCTCCTACGAGCAGTACTTC.

The genes are TRBV6-6 and TRBJ1-3, with 9 bases fitting TRBD1. CDR3 length: 16 amino acids. The germline gives CDR1 MNHNY, CDR2 SVGAGI (reference sequence). After removal of 5 bases from V and 9 bases from J, the junction contained 14 bases not matched to a gene. The DNA for the CDR3 is TGTGCCAGCAGTAACCCTAGGACAGGGGTTGTCACCACCATATATTTT. Translating gives CASSNPRTGVVTTIYF.